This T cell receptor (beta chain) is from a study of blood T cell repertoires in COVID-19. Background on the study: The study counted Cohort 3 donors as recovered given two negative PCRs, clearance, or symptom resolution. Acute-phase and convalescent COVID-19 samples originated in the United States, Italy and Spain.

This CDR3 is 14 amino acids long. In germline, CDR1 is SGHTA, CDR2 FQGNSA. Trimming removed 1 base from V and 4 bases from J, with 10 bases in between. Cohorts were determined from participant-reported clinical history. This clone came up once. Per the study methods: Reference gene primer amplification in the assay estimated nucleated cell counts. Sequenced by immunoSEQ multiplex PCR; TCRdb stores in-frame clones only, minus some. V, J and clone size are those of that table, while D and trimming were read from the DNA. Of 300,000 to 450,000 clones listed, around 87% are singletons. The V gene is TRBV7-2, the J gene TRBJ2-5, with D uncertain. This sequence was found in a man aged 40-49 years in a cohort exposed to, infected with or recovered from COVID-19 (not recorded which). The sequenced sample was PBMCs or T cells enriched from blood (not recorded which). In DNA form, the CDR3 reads TGTGCCAGCAGCTTAGGCGGCGGCAGAGAGACCCAGTACTTC. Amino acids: CASSLGGGRETQYF.